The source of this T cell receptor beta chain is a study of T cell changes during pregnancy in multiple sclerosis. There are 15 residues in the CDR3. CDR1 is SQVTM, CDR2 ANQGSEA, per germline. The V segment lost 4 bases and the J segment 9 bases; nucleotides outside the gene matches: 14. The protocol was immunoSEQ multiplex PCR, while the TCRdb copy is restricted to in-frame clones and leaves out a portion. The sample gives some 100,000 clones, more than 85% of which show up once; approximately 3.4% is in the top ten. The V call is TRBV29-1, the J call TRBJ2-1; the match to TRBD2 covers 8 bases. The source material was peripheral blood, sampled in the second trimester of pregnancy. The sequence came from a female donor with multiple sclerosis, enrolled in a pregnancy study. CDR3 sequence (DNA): TGCAGCGTTGGGGCACACGGGAGGGGATACGGTGAGCAGTTCTTC. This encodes CSVGAHGRGYGEQFF.